The 11 T cell receptor beta chains below were found in one sample sequenced in a study of blood T cell repertoires in COVID-19. Assay used: immunoSEQ multiplex PCR; TCRdb lists only in-frame clones, some missing. Among about 46,000 clones listed, around 89% were seen once. Sequencing input: peripheral blood. The receptor set was obtained from a man between 50 and 59 years old with active COVID-19.

This chain's CDR3 is CASSAGTGNQPQHF. The CDR3 region has the DNA TGCGCCAGCAGCGCTGGGACAGGGAATCAGCCCCAGCATTTT. The J gene is TRBJ1-5, the V gene TRBV5-1; 9 positions match TRBD1. V gave up 4 bases and J gave up 4 bases; unmatched junction bases: 3. The CDR3 runs to 14 residues. Germline lookup yields CDR1 SGHRS and CDR2 YFSETQ.

The chain is built from TRBV5-1 and TRBJ2-5, with 9 nucleotides matching TRBD2. This CDR3 region has 14 residues. Germline V gene sequence: CDR1 SGHRS, CDR2 YFSETQ. J gave up 5 bases and V 2 bases, and 4 bases lay outside the gene matches. The CDR3: CASSFGSGGETQYF. Written as DNA, the CDR3 is TGCGCCAGCAGCTTTGGAAGCGGGGGGGAGACCCAGTACTTC.

The chain combines TRBV7-9 with TRBJ1-2; D unresolved. CDR3 length: 14 residues. Germline lookup yields CDR1 SEHNR and CDR2 FQNEAQ (reference sequence). V shed 7 bases and J shed 2 bases, with 14 bases lying between them. The DNA for the CDR3 is TGTGCCAGCACCGCGGCCGTTCTAAACTATGGCTACACCTTC. This sequence encodes CASTAAVLNYGYTF.

The chain is built from TRBV12-5 and TRBJ2-7, with D tentatively TRBD2 (6 bases). Looked up from germline, CDR1 is LGHNT and CDR2 is FRNRAP. The V gene lost 6 bases and the J gene lost 7 bases, with 19 bases spanning the gap. The CDR3 covers 14 residues. CDR3 coding DNA: TGTGCTAGTGGCCCCAGCAGGCTAGCGAGAGAGCAGTACTTC. Its protein product is CASGPSRLAREQYF.

This clone appeared once. The chain carries TRBV28 and TRBJ1-4; tentatively, D is TRBD1 (5 bases). This CDR3 has 14 residues. V dropped 3 bases and J dropped 3 bases, with 8 bases sitting between them. Germline V gene lookup returns CDR1 MDHEN and CDR2 SYDVKM. The CDR3 loop is CASSFRVANEKLFF. CDR3 bases: TGTGCCAGCAGTTTCAGGGTTGCTAATGAAAAACTGTTTTTT.

The V and J genes are TRBV9 and TRBJ2-5; 11 nucleotides match TRBD2. After removal of 0 bases from V and 3 bases from J, the junction contained 13 bases not matched to a gene. The CDR3 sequence is 19 residues long. From germline, CDR1 is SGDLS and CDR2 YYNGEE. The CDR3 reads CASSVGWGASGRSEETQYF. CDR3 nucleotide sequence: TGTGCCAGCAGCGTAGGGTGGGGCGCTAGCGGGAGGTCCGAAGAGACCCAGTACTTC.

The V gene is TRBV2, the J gene TRBJ2-1; 9 nucleotides line up with TRBD2. Losses at the gene ends were 5 bases for V and 7 bases for J; bases not matched to a gene: 9. The CDR3 has 15 residues. Germline V lookup: CDR1 SNHLY, CDR2 FYNNEI. This CDR3 is CASSLREGLRNEQFF. The DNA of the CDR3 is TGTGCCAGCAGTTTGCGGGAGGGCCTAAGGAATGAGCAGTTCTTC.

The J gene is TRBJ1-2, the V gene TRBV3-1 (or the pseudogene TRBV3-2), with D possibly TRBD1 on 5 matching bases. CDR1 is LGHDT and CDR2 is YNNKEL in the germline V gene (reference sequence). The V end lost 3 bases, the J end lost 1 base, and 12 bases lay between the germline ends. The CDR3 spans 15 residues. CDR3 DNA: TGTGCCAGCAGCCAGGTCCCAGACAGTAACTATGGCTACACCTTC. Translated: CASSQVPDSNYGYTF.

This clone was seen only once. The chain carries TRBV15 and TRBJ1-4, with D possibly TRBD1 on 6 matching bases. This CDR3 spans 16 amino acids. Germline CDR1 and CDR2: LNHNV and YYDKDF (reference sequence). V shed 0 bases and J shed 4 bases, with 12 bases lying between them. For the CDR3, the DNA is TGTGCCACCAGCAGAGATCTGGGGGCGAGTAATGAAAAACTGTTTTTT. It encodes CATSRDLGASNEKLFF.

CDR3 residues: CASSQGAGGTTDTQYF. The CDR3 DNA reads as TGCGCCAGCAGCCAAGGTGCAGGGGGGACCACAGATACGCAGTATTTT. The rearrangement uses TRBV4-1 and TRBJ2-3, with a possible D match to TRBD1 (7 bases). Germline V CDR1 and CDR2: MGHRA, YSYEKL. The germline V and J ends were trimmed by 1 base and 2 bases, with 13 bases remaining between them. The CDR3 spans 16 residues.

The chain joins TRBV9 to TRBJ2-1, with 11 positions matching TRBD2. V dropped 1 base and J dropped 3; count of bases not matched to a gene: 0. Germline V gene data show CDR1 as SGDLS and CDR2 as YYNGEE. The CDR3 has 15 residues. Here the CDR3 reads CASSVTSGGYNEQFF. In DNA, the CDR3 is TGTGCCAGCAGCGTAACTAGCGGGGGCTACAATGAGCAGTTCTTC.